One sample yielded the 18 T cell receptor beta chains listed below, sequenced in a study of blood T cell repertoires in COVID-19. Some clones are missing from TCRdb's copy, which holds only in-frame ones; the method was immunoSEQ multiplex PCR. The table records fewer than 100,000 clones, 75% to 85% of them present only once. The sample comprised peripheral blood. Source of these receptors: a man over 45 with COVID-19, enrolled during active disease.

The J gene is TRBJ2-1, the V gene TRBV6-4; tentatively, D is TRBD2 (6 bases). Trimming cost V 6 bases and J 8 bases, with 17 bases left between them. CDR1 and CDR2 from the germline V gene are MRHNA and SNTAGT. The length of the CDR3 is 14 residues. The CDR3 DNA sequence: TGTGCCAGCAGCCCCGCGGGATCATTCGATGAGCAGTTCTTC. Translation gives CASSPAGSFDEQFF.

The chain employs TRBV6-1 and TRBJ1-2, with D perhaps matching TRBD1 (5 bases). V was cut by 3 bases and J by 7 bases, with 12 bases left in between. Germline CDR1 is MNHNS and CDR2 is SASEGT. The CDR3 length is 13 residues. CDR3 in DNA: TGTGCCAGCAGTGACGCAGGGCGGGGTGGCTACACCTTC. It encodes CASSDAGRGGYTF.

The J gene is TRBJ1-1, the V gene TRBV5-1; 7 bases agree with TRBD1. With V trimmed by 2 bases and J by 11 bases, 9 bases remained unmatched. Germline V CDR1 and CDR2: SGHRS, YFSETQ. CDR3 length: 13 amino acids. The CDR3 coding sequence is TGCGCCAGCAGCTTTGGGACAGCCAATCCCGCTTTCTTT. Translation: CASSFGTANPAFF.

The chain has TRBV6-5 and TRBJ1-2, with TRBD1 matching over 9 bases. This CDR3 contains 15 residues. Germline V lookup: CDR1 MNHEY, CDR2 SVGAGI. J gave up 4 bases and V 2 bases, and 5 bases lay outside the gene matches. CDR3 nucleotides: TGTGCCAGCAGTTACGCCCCGACAGGGGGCTATGGCTACACCTTC. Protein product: CASSYAPTGGYGYTF.

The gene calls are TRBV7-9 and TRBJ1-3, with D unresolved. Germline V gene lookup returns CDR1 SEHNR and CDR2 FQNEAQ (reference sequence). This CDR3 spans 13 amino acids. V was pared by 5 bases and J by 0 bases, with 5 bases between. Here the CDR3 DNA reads TGTGCCAGCAGCCGGTCCTCTGGAAACACCATATATTTT. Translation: CASSRSSGNTIYF.

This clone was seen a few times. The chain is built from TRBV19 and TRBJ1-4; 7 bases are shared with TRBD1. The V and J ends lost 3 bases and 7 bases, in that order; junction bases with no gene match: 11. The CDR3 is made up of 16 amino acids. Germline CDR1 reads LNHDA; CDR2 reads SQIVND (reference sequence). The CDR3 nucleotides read TGTGCCAGTAGTATTGGCCCCGGCAGGGGGGCTGAAAAACTGTTTTTT. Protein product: CASSIGPGRGAEKLFF.

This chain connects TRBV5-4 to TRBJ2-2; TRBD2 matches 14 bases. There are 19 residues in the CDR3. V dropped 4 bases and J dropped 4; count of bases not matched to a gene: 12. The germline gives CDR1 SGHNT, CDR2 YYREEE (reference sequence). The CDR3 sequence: CASSPNGTSGRRVTGELFF. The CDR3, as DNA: TGTGCCAGCAGCCCAAATGGGACTAGCGGGAGACGTGTCACCGGGGAGCTGTTTTTT.

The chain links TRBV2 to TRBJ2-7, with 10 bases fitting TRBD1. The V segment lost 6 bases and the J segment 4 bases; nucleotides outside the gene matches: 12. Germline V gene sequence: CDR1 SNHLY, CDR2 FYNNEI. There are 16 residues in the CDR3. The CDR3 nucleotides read TGTGCCAGCAGGAAAAGGGGCGGGGACAGGGGTTACGAGCAGTACTTC. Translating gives CASRKRGGDRGYEQYF.

CDR3 coding DNA: TGTGCCAGCAGTTTATCGGGACAGGGAACTGGAAACACCATATATTTT. Protein sequence: CASSLSGQGTGNTIYF. The V call is TRBV27, the J call TRBJ1-3; 9 bases are shared with TRBD1. The CDR3 loop spans 16 amino acids. The V gene's germline CDR1 is MNHEY and CDR2 SMNVEV (reference sequence). Unmatched junction bases numbered 2, after V lost 0 bases and J lost 2 bases.

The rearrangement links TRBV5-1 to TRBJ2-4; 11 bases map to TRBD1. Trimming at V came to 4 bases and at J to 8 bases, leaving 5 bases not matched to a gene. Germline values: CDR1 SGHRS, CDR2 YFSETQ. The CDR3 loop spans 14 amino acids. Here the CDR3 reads CASSLGQGADIQYF. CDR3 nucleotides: TGCGCCAGCAGCCTAGGACAGGGGGCGGACATTCAGTACTTC.

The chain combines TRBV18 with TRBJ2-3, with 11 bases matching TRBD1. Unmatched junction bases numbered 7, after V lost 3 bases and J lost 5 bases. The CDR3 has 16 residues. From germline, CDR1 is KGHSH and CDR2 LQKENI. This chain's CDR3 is CASSPPGQGVRDTQYF. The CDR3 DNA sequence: TGTGCCAGCTCACCCCCGGGACAGGGGGTAAGAGATACGCAGTATTTT. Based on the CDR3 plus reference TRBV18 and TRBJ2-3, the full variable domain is NAGVMQNPRHLVRRRGQEARLRCSPMKGHSHVYWYRQLPEEGLKFMVYLQKENIIDESGMPKERFSAEFPKEGPSILRIQQVVRGDSAAYFCASSPPGQGVRDTQYFGPGTRLTVL.

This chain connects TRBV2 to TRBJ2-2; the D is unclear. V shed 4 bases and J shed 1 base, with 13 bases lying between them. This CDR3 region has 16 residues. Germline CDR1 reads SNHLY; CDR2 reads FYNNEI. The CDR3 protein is CASSAMLRGNTGELFF. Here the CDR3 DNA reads TGTGCCAGCAGTGCCATGTTACGCGGGAACACCGGGGAGCTGTTTTTT.

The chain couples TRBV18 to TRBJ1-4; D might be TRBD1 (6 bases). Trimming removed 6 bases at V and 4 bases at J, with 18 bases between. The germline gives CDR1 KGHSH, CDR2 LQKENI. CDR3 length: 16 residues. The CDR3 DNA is TGTGCCAGCTCGCCCATCGCAGGGGATAATAATGAAAAACTGTTTTTT. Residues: CASSPIAGDNNEKLFF.

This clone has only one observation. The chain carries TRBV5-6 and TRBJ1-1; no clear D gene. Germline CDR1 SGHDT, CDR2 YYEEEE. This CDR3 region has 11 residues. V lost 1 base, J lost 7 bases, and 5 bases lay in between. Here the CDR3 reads CASSLYGEAFF. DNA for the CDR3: TGTGCCAGCAGCTTGTACGGTGAAGCTTTCTTT.

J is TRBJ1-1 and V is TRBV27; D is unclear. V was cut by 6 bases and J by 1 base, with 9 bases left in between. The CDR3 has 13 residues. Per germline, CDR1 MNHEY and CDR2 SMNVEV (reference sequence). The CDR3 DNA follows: TGTGCCAGCAGGTTGTTAGCGAACACTGAAGCTTTCTTT. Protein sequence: CASRLLANTEAFF.

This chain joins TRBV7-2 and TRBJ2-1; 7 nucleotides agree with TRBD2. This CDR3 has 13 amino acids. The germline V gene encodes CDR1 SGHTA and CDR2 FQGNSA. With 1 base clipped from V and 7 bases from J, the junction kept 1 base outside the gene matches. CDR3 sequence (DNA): TGTGCCAGCAGCTTAGGGACTAGGAATGAGCAGTTCTTC. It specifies CASSLGTRNEQFF.

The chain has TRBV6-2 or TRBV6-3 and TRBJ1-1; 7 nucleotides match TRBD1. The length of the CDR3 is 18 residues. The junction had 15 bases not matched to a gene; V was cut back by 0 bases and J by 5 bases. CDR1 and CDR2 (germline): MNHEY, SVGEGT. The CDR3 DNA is TGTGCCAGCAGTTACTCGATAGGTGGCAGGGGGAGGATGACTGAAGCTTTCTTT. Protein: CASSYSIGGRGRMTEAFF.

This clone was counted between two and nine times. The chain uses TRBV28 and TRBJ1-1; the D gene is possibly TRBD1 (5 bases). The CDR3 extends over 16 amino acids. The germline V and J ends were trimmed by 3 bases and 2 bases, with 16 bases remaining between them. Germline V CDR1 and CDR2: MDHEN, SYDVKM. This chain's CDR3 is CASSFFRQSSNTEAFF. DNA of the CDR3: TGTGCCAGCAGTTTTTTTCGACAGAGTTCAAACACTGAAGCTTTCTTT.